The next 21 T cell receptor beta chains were all read from a single sample in a study of cytomegalovirus exposure and HLA in healthy donors. Both 60 Vbeta primers and 13 Jbeta primers went into the PCR. Here immunoSEQ multiplex PCR was the method, and the copy in TCRdb shows in-frame clones only, minus some. The sample carries around 150,000 clones, about 75% recorded once. Sequenced sample: PBMCs. These receptors were obtained from a woman between 50 and 59 years old in good health and CMV-seropositive.

This chain joins TRBV5-1 and TRBJ2-3; TRBD2 agrees at 13 bases. V lost 2 bases to trimming and J lost 2 bases; unmatched junction nucleotides: 5. The germline CDR1 and CDR2 sequences are SGHRS and YFSETQ. The CDR3 has 17 amino acids. In nucleotides, the CDR3 is TGCGCCAGCAGCTTCTCGGGACTAGCGGGGCTCACAGATACGCAGTATTTT. This sequence encodes CASSFSGLAGLTDTQYF.

A remark on this clone: Germline and junction disagree at one end, which may indicate a read error. This chain joins TRBV14 and TRBJ2-7, with 13 bases fitting TRBD2. Per the germline V gene, CDR1 is SGHDN and CDR2 is FVKESK. The CDR3 length is 11 residues. CDR3 region: CASSPRTSGGF. The CDR3 coding sequence is TGTGCCAGCAGCCCTAGGACTAGCGGGGGATTC.

This chain joins TRBV30 and TRBJ1-2, with a possible D match to TRBD1 (5 bases). Germline lookup yields CDR1 GTSNPN and CDR2 SVGIG (reference sequence). V lost 4 bases and J lost 7, with 19 bases in between. This CDR3 comprises 14 residues. The CDR3: CAWTDTQGLSGYTF. CDR3 DNA sequence: TGTGCCTGGACCGACACGCAGGGCTTGAGTGGCTACACCTTC.

This clone appeared a few times. V usage is TRBV5-4 and J usage is TRBJ1-2; tentatively, D is TRBD1 (5 bases). From germline, CDR1 is SGHNT and CDR2 YYREEE (reference sequence). Trimming cost V 0 bases and J 12 bases, with 12 bases left between them. This CDR3 comprises 12 residues. CDR3 coding DNA: TGTGCCAGCAGCTTGGAAATTACAGGACACACCTTC. Translating gives CASSLEITGHTF.

The chain uses TRBV10-3 and TRBJ2-3; possible D gene TRBD1, 5 bases. The V gene lost 7 bases and the J gene lost 0 bases, with 11 bases spanning the gap. Germline values: CDR1 ENHRY, CDR2 SYGVKD. The CDR3 consists of 14 residues. For the CDR3, the DNA is TGTGCCATCATCAGGGCCTCTAGCACAGATACGCAGTATTTT. Encoded protein: CAIIRASSTDTQYF.

This clone was detected only a few times. The chain recombines TRBV7-8 with TRBJ1-2; 9 nucleotides agree with TRBD1. This CDR3 has 13 amino acids. The V and J ends lost 5 bases and 6 bases, in that order; junction bases with no gene match: 4. Germline V CDR1 and CDR2: SGHVS, FQNEAQ. CDR3 region: CASSLQGAHGYTF. CDR3 bases: TGTGCCAGCAGCCTACAGGGGGCCCATGGCTACACCTTC. Combining the CDR3 with reference TRBV7-8 and TRBJ1-2 gives the whole variable domain GAGVSQSPRYKVAKRGQDVALRCDPISGHVSLFWYQQALGQGPEFLTYFQNEAQLDKSGLPSDRFFAERPEGSVSTLKIQRTQQEDSAVYLCASSLQGAHGYTFGSGTRLTVV.

This clone was counted a single time. The chain employs TRBV6-1 and TRBJ2-5; D is perhaps TRBD2 (6 bases). This CDR3 has 13 amino acids. V shed 6 bases and J shed 5 bases, with 13 bases lying between them. Germline CDR1 is MNHNS and CDR2 is SASEGT. The CDR3: CASRLLAAETQYF. CDR3 nucleotide sequence: TGTGCCAGCAGATTACTAGCTGCGGAGACCCAGTACTTC.

The V gene is TRBV19, the J gene TRBJ2-6; 11 bases map to TRBD1. The length of the CDR3 is 15 residues. The germline V gene encodes CDR1 LNHDA and CDR2 SQIVND (reference sequence). V trimming: 10 bases; J trimming: 4 bases; junction bases outside the gene matches: 6. CDR3 protein: CATGTGGPGANVLTF. Written as DNA, the CDR3 is TGTGCCACGGGGACAGGGGGTCCGGGGGCCAACGTCCTGACTTTC.

V and J are TRBV18 and TRBJ1-1; no clear D gene. The CDR3 has 13 amino acids. V shed 6 bases and J shed 0 bases, with 8 bases lying between them. Germline lookup yields CDR1 KGHSH and CDR2 LQKENI. Written as DNA, the CDR3 is TGTGCCAGCTCCCCAGAGATGAACACTGAAGCTTTCTTT. Translation gives CASSPEMNTEAFF.

The chain carries TRBV2 and TRBJ2-4; weak D call: TRBD1 (6 bases). With 4 bases removed from V and 7 bases from J, the gap between germline ends came to 23 bases. This CDR3 spans 17 amino acids. Germline loops: CDR1 SNHLY, CDR2 FYNNEI. The CDR3 loop is CASSGEDKVGGPNIQYF. In nucleotides, the CDR3 is TGTGCCAGCAGTGGAGAGGACAAGGTAGGGGGACCCAACATTCAGTACTTC.

The J gene is TRBJ1-2, the V gene TRBV4-2, with TRBD1 identical over 7 bases. Germline values: CDR1 LGHNA, CDR2 YNFKEQ. The ends lost 0 bases at V and 4 bases at J; junction bases unmatched: 5. The CDR3 covers 15 residues. CDR3 bases: TGTGCCAGCAGCCAAGAGGGGACAGCCCTCTATGGCTACACCTTC. Protein sequence: CASSQEGTALYGYTF.

This chain joins TRBV6-4 and TRBJ1-4, with D uncertain. Trimming took off 5 bases at V and 4 bases at J, with 8 bases between the two ends. Germline values: CDR1 MRHNA, CDR2 SNTAGT. The CDR3 runs 13 residues. This chain's CDR3 is CASSREINEKLFF. CDR3 nucleotides: TGTGCCAGCAGTCGAGAAATTAATGAAAAACTGTTTTTT.

The chain combines TRBV2 with TRBJ2-3, with TRBD2 matching 13 bases. The germline V gene has CDR1 SNHLY and CDR2 FYNNEI. The CDR3 has 17 residues. V lost 2 bases, J lost 2 bases, and 4 bases stayed unmatched. CDR3 amino acids: CASSEPTSGGNTDTQYF. The CDR3 DNA reads as TGTGCCAGCAGTGAACCGACTAGCGGGGGGAACACAGATACGCAGTATTTT.

On this clone itself: A read error may produce the germline difference seen at one junction end. The CDR3 loop reads CAGSLGLAASYEQYF. The CDR3 region has the DNA TGTGCCGGCAGCTTGGGACTAGCGGCATCCTACGAGCAGTACTTC. The chain combines TRBV5-6 with TRBJ2-7; 11 positions match TRBD2. CDR3 length equals 15 residues. Germline V gene data show CDR1 as SGHDT and CDR2 as YYEEEE.

The V call is TRBV6-6, the J call TRBJ1-1; D possibly corresponds to TRBD1 (5 bases). CDR1 MNHNY and CDR2 SVGAGI come from the germline V gene (reference sequence). V dropped 9 bases and J dropped 8 bases, with 10 bases sitting between them. The CDR3 totals 10 residues. This chain's CDR3 is CASGRAEAFF. In nucleotides, the CDR3 is TGTGCCAGTGGCAGGGCCGAAGCTTTCTTT.

This clone was observed a single time. The J gene is TRBJ1-1, the V gene TRBV5-1; D possibly corresponds to TRBD1 (5 bases). The germline V and J ends were trimmed by 0 bases and 7 bases, with 10 bases remaining between them. The CDR3 consists of 13 residues. Germline loops: CDR1 SGHRS, CDR2 YFSETQ. The CDR3: CASSLAAGYEAFF. Here the CDR3 DNA reads TGCGCCAGCAGCTTGGCCGCAGGGTATGAAGCTTTCTTT. Looking up the rest from reference TRBV5-1 and TRBJ1-1 gives the full variable domain: KAGVTQTPRYLIKTRGQQVTLSCSPISGHRSVSWYQQTPGQGLQFLFEYFSETQRNKGNFPGRFSGRQFSNSRSEMNVSTLELGDSALYLCASSLAAGYEAFFGQGTRLTVV.

The chain is built from TRBV7-9 and TRBJ1-1; D is unclear. Between the trimmed V and J ends, which lost 1 base and 1 base, there was a span of 10 bases. The germline V gene has CDR1 SEHNR and CDR2 FQNEAQ (reference sequence). The length of the CDR3 is 15 residues. The DNA for the CDR3 is TGTGCCAGCAGCTTAGGGCCGCTTACGAACACTGAAGCTTTCTTT. The encoded protein is CASSLGPLTNTEAFF.

J is TRBJ2-1 and V is TRBV7-6, with 10 bases fitting TRBD2. Germline CDR1 and CDR2: SGHVS and FNYEAQ. This CDR3 is built from 15 residues. J lost 9 bases, V lost 2 bases, and 7 bases had no gene match. CDR3 loop: CASSLLAGGKAEQFF. For the CDR3, the DNA is TGTGCCAGCAGCTTATTAGCGGGGGGTAAGGCTGAGCAGTTCTTC.

The chain carries TRBV7-9 and TRBJ1-2; D is unclear. This CDR3 spans 14 amino acids. Per the germline V gene, CDR1 is SEHNR and CDR2 is FQNEAQ (reference sequence). Trimming took 2 bases from V and 6 from J, leaving 13 bases between them. The CDR3 coding sequence is TGTGCCAGCAGCTTACTCGAGAGGGAACATGGCTACACCTTC. As protein: CASSLLEREHGYTF.

This chain connects TRBV29-1 to TRBJ2-1; a possible D gene is TRBD2 (5 bases). The CDR3 sequence is 12 residues long. Trimming cost V 7 bases and J 12 bases, with 19 bases left between them. Germline-derived CDR1 and CDR2 are SQVTM and ANQGSEA. The CDR3 here is CSGTDGPEGQFF. The CDR3 DNA sequence: TGCAGCGGGACTGACGGACCTGAAGGGCAGTTCTTC.

This chain connects TRBV10-3 to TRBJ2-1; 8 bases are a match to TRBD2. There are 14 residues in the CDR3. From germline, CDR1 is ENHRY and CDR2 SYGVKD. The J segment lost 6 bases and the V segment lost 5 bases, leaving 6 bases of the junction unmatched. The CDR3 sequence: CAISKGLDVNEQFF. The CDR3 nucleotides are TGTGCCATCAGTAAGGGACTAGATGTCAATGAGCAGTTCTTC.